What follows is one T cell receptor (beta chain) and its context. The table lists this clonotype with a few counts. Its specific antigen is unknown. Base qualities are not provided; no much larger clone lies one nucleotide away. Receptor amplification or capture employed PCR. Sequencing took place on an Illumina HiSeq 2500. To normalize quantification of the TCRbeta repertoire, the TCR libraries were built with molecular barcoding that relied on unique molecular identifiers. The raw public data were reprocessed by TCRdb itself: fastp quality trimming at Q25, MiXCR clonotype calling, in-frame beta chains only. Identical CDR3 protein sequences are pooled into one entry, listed with their most common genes and DNA. A total of approximately 510,000 distinct CDR3 sequences appear in this sample, approximately 20% of them only once. The ten largest clones represent less than 4% of the sample. This sample is part of a study of T-cell reconstitution after alpha-beta-depleted transplantation in children (TCRdb year 2016). Turning to the overall study: T-cell immune reconstitution after TCRalphabeta/CD19-depleted allogeneic hematopoietic cell transplantation in children was quantitatively tracked in the study by means of TCR repertoire profiling.

V gives up 5 bases and J gives up 9 bases, and the segment between their germline ends measures 25 bases. CDR1 is given as LGHNA and CDR2 as YNFKEQ, both from the germline V gene. Including cysteine and phenylalanine, the CDR3 has 16 amino acids. Here the CDR3 DNA is all that survives: 48 bases in frame from base 1. The clonotype comes from a human donor who donated a stem cell graft to a child with acute lymphoblastic leukemia. The specimen was PBMCs from the stem cell graft donor, collected from the stem cell graft. This chain is built from TRBV4-2 and TRBJ1-2; perhaps TRBD1 is the D gene, with 5 bases matching. CDR3 reads: CASSVTRRRGAVSYTF. The DNA sequence follows: TGTGCCAGCAGCGTTACGAGACGGCGGGGCGCGGTGAGCTACACCTTC.